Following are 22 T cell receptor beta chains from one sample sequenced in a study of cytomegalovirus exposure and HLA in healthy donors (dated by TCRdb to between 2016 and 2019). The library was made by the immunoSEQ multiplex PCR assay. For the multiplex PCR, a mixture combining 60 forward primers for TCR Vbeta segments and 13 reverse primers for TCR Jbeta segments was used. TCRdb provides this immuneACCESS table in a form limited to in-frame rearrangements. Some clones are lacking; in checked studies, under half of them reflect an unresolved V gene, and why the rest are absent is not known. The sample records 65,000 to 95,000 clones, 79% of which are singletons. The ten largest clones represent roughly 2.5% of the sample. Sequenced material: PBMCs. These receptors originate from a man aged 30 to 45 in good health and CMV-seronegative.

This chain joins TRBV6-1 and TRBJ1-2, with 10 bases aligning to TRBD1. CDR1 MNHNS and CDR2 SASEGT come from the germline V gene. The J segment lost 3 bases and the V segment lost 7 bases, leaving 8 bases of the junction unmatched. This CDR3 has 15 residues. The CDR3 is CASTDRGRVDYGYTF. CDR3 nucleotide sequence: TGTGCCAGCACTGACAGGGGGCGGGTGGACTATGGCTACACCTTC.

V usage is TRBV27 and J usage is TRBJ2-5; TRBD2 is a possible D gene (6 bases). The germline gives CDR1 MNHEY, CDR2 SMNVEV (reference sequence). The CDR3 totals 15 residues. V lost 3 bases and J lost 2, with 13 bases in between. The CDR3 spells CASSFRSGGQETQYF. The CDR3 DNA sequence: TGTGCCAGCAGTTTTAGGTCCGGGGGTCAAGAGACCCAGTACTTC.

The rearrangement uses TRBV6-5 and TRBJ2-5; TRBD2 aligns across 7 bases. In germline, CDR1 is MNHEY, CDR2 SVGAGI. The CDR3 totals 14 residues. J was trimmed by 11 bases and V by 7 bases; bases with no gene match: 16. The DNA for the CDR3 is TGTGCCAGCACCCTGGGGAGGGGAGAAGGGGAGCAGTACTTC. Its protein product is CASTLGRGEGEQYF.

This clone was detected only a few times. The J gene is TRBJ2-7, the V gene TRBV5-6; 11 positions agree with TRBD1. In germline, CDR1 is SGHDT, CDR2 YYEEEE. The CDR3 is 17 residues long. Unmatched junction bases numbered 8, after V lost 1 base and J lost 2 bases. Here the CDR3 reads CASSLSPPGQGAYEQYF. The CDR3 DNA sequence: TGTGCCAGCAGCTTGTCGCCACCGGGACAGGGGGCCTACGAGCAGTACTTC.

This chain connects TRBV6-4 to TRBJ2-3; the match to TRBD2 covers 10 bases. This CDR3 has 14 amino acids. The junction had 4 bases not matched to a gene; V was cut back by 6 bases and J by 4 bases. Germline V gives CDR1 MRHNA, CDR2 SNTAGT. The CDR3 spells CASSLAGDPDTQYF. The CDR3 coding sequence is TGTGCCAGCAGCCTAGCGGGAGACCCAGATACGCAGTATTTT.

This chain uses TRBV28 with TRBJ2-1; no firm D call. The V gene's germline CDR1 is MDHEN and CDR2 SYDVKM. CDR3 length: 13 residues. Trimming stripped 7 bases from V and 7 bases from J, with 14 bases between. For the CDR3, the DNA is TGTGCCAGCACGAAAGGTTCAGCGAATGAGCAGTTCTTC. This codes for CASTKGSANEQFF.

CDR3 bases: TGTGCCAGCAGCGTGGCGACAGGGTACACTAATGAAAAACTGTTTTTT. Amino acids: CASSVATGYTNEKLFF. The V and J genes are TRBV5-6 and TRBJ1-4; TRBD1 matches 7 bases. The CDR3 is 16 residues long. Germline loops: CDR1 SGHDT, CDR2 YYEEEE. V was clipped by 4 bases and J by 2 bases; unmatched bases: 8.

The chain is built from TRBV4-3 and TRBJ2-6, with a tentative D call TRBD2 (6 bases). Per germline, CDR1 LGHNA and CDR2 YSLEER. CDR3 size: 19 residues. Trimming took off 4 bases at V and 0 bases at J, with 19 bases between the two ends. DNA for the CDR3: TGCGCCAGCAGCCCGACAGTAGAGCGGGCCGGCTCTGGGGCCAACGTCCTGACTTTC. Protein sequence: CASSPTVERAGSGANVLTF.

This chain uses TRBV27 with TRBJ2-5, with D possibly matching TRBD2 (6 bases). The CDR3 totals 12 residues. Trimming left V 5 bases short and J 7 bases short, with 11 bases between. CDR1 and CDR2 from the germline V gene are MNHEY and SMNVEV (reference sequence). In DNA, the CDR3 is TGTGCCAGCAGTCCCCAGGGAGGGACCCAGTACTTC. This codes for CASSPQGGTQYF.

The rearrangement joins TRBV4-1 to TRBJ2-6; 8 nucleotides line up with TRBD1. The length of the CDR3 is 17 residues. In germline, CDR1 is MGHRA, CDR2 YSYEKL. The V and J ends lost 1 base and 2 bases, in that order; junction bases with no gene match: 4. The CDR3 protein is CASSQVDRGTGANVLTF. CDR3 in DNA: TGCGCCAGCAGCCAAGTTGACAGGGGAACTGGGGCCAACGTCCTGACTTTC.

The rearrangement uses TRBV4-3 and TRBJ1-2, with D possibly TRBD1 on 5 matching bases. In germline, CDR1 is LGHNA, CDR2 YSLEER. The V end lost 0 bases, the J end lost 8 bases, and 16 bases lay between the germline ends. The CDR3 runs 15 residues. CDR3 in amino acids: CASSQDRRDLRGYTF. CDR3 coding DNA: TGCGCCAGCAGCCAAGATCGCCGGGACTTGAGGGGCTACACCTTC.

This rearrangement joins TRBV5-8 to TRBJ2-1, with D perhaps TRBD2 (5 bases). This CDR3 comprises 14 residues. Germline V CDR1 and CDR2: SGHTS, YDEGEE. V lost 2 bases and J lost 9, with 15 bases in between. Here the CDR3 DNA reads TGTGCCAGCAGCTTTGAGGGAGTCGAGGGTGAGCAGTTCTTC. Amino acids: CASSFEGVEGEQFF.

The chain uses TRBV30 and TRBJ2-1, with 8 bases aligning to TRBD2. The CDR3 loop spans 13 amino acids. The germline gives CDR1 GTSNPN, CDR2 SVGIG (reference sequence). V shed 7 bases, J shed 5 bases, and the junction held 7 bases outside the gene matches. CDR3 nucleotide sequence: TGTGCCTCGAAAAGCGGGGGCCACAATGAGCAGTTCTTC. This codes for CASKSGGHNEQFF.

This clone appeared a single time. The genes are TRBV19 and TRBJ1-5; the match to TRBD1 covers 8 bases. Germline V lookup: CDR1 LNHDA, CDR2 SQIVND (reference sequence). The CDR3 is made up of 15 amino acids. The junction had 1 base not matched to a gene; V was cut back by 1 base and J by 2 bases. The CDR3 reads CASSIGGQGNQPQHF. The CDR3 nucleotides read TGTGCCAGTAGTATAGGGGGACAGGGCAATCAGCCCCAGCATTTT.

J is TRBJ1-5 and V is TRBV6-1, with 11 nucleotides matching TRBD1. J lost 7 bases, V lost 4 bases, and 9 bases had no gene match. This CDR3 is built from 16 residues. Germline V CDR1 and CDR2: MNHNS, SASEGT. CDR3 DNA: TGTGCCAGCAGTGTGGAGGTTGGACAGGGGGCACAGCCCCAGCATTTT. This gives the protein CASSVEVGQGAQPQHF.

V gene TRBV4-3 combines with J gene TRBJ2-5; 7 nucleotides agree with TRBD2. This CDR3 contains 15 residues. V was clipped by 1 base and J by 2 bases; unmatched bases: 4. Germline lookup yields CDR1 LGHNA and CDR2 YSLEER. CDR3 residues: CASSQGTRQQETQYF. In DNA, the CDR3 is TGCGCCAGCAGCCAAGGGACTAGGCAACAAGAGACCCAGTACTTC.

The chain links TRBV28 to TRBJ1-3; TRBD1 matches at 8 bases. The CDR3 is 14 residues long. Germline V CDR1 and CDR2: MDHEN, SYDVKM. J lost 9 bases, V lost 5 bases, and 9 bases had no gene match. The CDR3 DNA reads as TGTGCCAGCAGTCCTGGACAGGGAGCGTCCACCATATATTTT. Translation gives CASSPGQGASTIYF.

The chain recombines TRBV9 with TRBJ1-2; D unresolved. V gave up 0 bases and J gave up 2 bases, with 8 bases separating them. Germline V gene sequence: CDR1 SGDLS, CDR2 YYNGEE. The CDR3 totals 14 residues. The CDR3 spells CASSVGGSNYGYTF. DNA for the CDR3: TGTGCCAGCAGCGTAGGAGGCTCAAACTATGGCTACACCTTC.

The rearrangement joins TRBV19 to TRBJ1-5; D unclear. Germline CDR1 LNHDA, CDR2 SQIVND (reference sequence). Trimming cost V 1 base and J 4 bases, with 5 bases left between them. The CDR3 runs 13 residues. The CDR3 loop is CASSIVPNQPQHF. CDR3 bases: TGTGCCAGTAGTATAGTTCCAAATCAGCCCCAGCATTTT.

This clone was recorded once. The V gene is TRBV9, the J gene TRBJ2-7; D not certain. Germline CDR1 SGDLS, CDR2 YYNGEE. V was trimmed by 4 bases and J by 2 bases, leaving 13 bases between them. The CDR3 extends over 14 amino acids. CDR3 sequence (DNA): TGTGCCAGCAGCAGAGATAGCTTTCCCTACGAGCAGTACTTC. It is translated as CASSRDSFPYEQYF.

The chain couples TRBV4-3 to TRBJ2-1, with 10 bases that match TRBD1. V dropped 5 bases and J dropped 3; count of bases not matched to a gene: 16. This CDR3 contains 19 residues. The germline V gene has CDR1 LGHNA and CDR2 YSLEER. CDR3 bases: TGCGCCAGCAGCGCCCGGGACAGGGGAATGGTAAAAGGCTACAATGAGCAGTTCTTC. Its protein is CASSARDRGMVKGYNEQFF.

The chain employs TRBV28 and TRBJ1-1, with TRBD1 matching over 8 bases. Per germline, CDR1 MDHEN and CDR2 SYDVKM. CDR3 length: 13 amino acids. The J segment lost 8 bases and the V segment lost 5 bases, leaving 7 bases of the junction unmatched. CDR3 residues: CASSLTGEAEAFF. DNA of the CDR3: TGTGCCAGCAGTCTGACAGGGGAGGCCGAAGCTTTCTTT.